This passage covers 24 T cell receptor beta chains from one sample sequenced in a study of cytomegalovirus exposure and HLA in healthy donors. PCR employed 60 Vbeta and 13 Jbeta primers. Clones were sequenced by immunoSEQ multiplex PCR, and TCRdb holds only the in-frame ones, with some missing. The profile shows around 96,000 clones, roughly 80% of them singletons. What was sequenced was PBMCs. These receptors all stem from a young man in good health and CMV-seropositive.

The J gene is TRBJ2-5, the V gene TRBV5-6; 9 bases fit TRBD2. CDR1 SGHDT and CDR2 YYEEEE come from the germline V gene. After removal of 0 bases from V and 2 bases from J, the junction contained 14 bases not matched to a gene. The CDR3 is 19 amino acids. CDR3 coding DNA: TGTGCCAGCAGCTTGGGACCCCCTCATGGCGGGGGGGGGCAAGAGACCCAGTACTTC. This encodes CASSLGPPHGGGGQETQYF.

The chain has TRBV4-2 and TRBJ2-7, with 7 bases lining up with TRBD1. CDR1 and CDR2 (germline): LGHNA, YNFKEQ. The V gene end was trimmed by 0 bases and the J gene end by 4 bases; junction bases not matched to a gene: 3. The CDR3 is 14 amino acids. The CDR3 nucleotides are TGTGCCAGCAGCCAAGACCCAGGGGGTTACGAGCAGTACTTC. It codes for CASSQDPGGYEQYF.

The chain recombines TRBV7-2 with TRBJ1-3; 8 bases fit TRBD1. The V segment lost 2 bases and the J segment 8 bases; nucleotides outside the gene matches: 11. Germline V gene data show CDR1 as SGHTA and CDR2 as FQGNSA. The CDR3 is 16 residues long. CDR3 sequence (DNA): TGTGCCAGCAGCTTATCCCTGGGCAGGGGGCGGGACACCATATATTTT. It codes for CASSLSLGRGRDTIYF. Using reference TRBV7-2 and TRBJ1-3 for the parts outside the CDR3, the full variable domain is GAGVSQSPSNKVTEKGKDVELRCDPISGHTALYWYRQSLGQGLEFLIYFQGNSAPDKSGLPSDRFSAERTGGSVSTLTIQRTQQEDSAVYLCASSLSLGRGRDTIYFGEGSWLTVV.

The chain couples TRBV5-6 to TRBJ2-7, with 11 nucleotides matching TRBD1. The CDR3 has 14 amino acids. Germline CDR1 SGHDT, CDR2 YYEEEE. V shed 7 bases, J shed 3 bases, and the junction held 6 bases outside the gene matches. DNA of the CDR3: TGTGCCAGCCTTCCTGGGACAGGGGGCTACGAGCAGTACTTC. Residues: CASLPGTGGYEQYF. The full variable domain, completed using reference TRBV5-6 and TRBJ2-7, is DAGVTQSPTHLIKTRGQQVTLRCSPKSGHDTVSWYQQALGQGPQFIFQYYEEEERQRGNFPDRFSGHQFPNYSSELNVNALLLGDSALYLCASLPGTGGYEQYFGPGTRLTVT.

The chain couples TRBV6-1 to TRBJ1-2; possible D gene TRBD1, 6 bases. The germline V gene has CDR1 MNHNS and CDR2 SASEGT. The CDR3 is 13 amino acids. Trimming took 5 bases from V and 2 from J, leaving 9 bases between them. CDR3 residues: CASSPDRNYGYTF. The CDR3, as DNA: TGTGCCAGCAGTCCGGACAGAAACTATGGCTACACCTTC.

On this clone itself: The junction differs from germline at one of its ends, possibly a read error. The sample has other DNA sequences that encode this CDR3 too. The V and J genes are TRBV6-5 and TRBJ1-2; no reliable D call. Germline V CDR1 and CDR2: MNHEY, SVGAGI. The CDR3 contains 14 residues. The CDR3 DNA follows: TGTGCCAGCAGTTACTCGAAAGGGAGGTATGGCTACACCTTT. The encoded protein is CASSYSKGRYGYTF.

There are a few counts of this clone. J is TRBJ2-1 and V is TRBV5-1; 8 bases match TRBD2. This CDR3 is built from 16 residues. Germline assignment: CDR1 SGHRS and CDR2 YFSETQ. Unmatched junction bases numbered 6, after V lost 0 bases and J lost 4 bases. The CDR3 here is CASSLEGGGPYNEQFF. Written as DNA, the CDR3 is TGCGCCAGCAGCTTGGAGGGCGGGGGGCCTTACAATGAGCAGTTCTTC.

This clone was recorded a few times. The chain has TRBV13 and TRBJ1-1, with D tentatively TRBD1 (6 bases). V gave up 4 bases and J gave up 6 bases, with 18 bases separating them. The CDR3 is 15 amino acids. CDR1 is PRHDT, CDR2 FYEKMQ, per germline (reference sequence). The CDR3 DNA reads as TGTGCCAGCAGCTATACCATACAGGGTCGGCCTGAAGCTTTCTTT. Encoded protein: CASSYTIQGRPEAFF.

This rearrangement joins TRBV7-3 to TRBJ2-6; TRBD1 is a possible D gene (7 bases). The V end lost 5 bases, the J end lost 0 bases, and 17 bases lay between the germline ends. The CDR3 spans 18 residues. Germline V gene sequence: CDR1 SGHTA, CDR2 FQGTGA. CDR3 DNA sequence: TGTGCCAGCAGCGGACGGCGGGGACAGACCTCTGGGGCCAACGTCCTGACTTTC. Its protein is CASSGRRGQTSGANVLTF.

This rearrangement joins TRBV10-3 to TRBJ2-3; D call uncertain. Per germline, CDR1 ENHRY and CDR2 SYGVKD. The germline V and J ends were trimmed by 4 bases and 6 bases, with 8 bases remaining between them. There are 12 residues in the CDR3. CDR3 residues: CAISVLRDTQYF. CDR3 bases: TGTGCCATCAGTGTTCTCAGGGATACGCAGTATTTT.

The J gene is TRBJ1-3, the V gene TRBV27; TRBD1 might be the D (5 bases). The CDR3 covers 14 residues. Trimming took 1 base from V and 9 from J, leaving 13 bases between them. Germline-derived CDR1 and CDR2 are MNHEY and SMNVEV (reference sequence). Here the CDR3 reads CASSLFAGGSTIYF. In DNA, the CDR3 is TGTGCCAGCAGTTTATTCGCCGGGGGGAGCACCATATATTTT.

The chain recombines TRBV27 with TRBJ2-3; a weak D match, TRBD2 (7 bases). This CDR3 comprises 17 residues. Trimming removed 6 bases at V and 2 bases at J, with 21 bases between. Germline-derived CDR1 and CDR2 are MNHEY and SMNVEV (reference sequence). CDR3 amino acids: CASRAWGGGSLTDTQYF. In DNA form, the CDR3 reads TGTGCCAGCAGGGCCTGGGGAGGGGGATCCCTCACAGATACGCAGTATTTT.

The genes are TRBV4-3 and TRBJ1-2; D not resolved. Germline values: CDR1 LGHNA, CDR2 YSLEER. The length of the CDR3 is 14 residues. V lost 1 base to trimming and J lost 7 bases, with 13 bases between them. The CDR3: CASSQVGTATGYTF. For the CDR3, the DNA is TGCGCCAGCAGCCAAGTTGGTACAGCTACTGGCTACACCTTC.

There are a few counts of this clone. This chain links TRBV7-2 with TRBJ1-2; TRBD1 matches 8 bases. This CDR3 region has 15 residues. Germline V CDR1 and CDR2: SGHTA, FQGNSA. The J segment lost 5 bases and the V segment lost 5 bases, leaving 10 bases of the junction unmatched. CDR3 nucleotide sequence: TGTGCCAGCAGCCCAGGACAGGGCCCCCTATATGGCTACACCTTC. Translating gives CASSPGQGPLYGYTF.

The chain links TRBV5-1 to TRBJ2-7, with TRBD1 identical over 10 bases. Germline V gene lookup returns CDR1 SGHRS and CDR2 YFSETQ. V lost 2 bases, J lost 3 bases, and 5 bases stayed unmatched. This CDR3 has 15 amino acids. This CDR3 is CASSFEGQGIYEQYF. The CDR3 DNA is TGCGCCAGCAGCTTTGAGGGACAGGGGATCTACGAGCAGTACTTC.

The chain carries TRBV7-2 and TRBJ2-1; 8 bases align to TRBD2. Trimming took 1 base from V and 9 from J; bases not matched to a gene: 8. Germline V gives CDR1 SGHTA, CDR2 FQGNSA. The CDR3 spans 15 residues. CDR3 amino acids: CASSLVRGGRAEQFF. For the CDR3, the DNA is TGTGCCAGCAGCTTAGTACGGGGGGGGCGGGCTGAGCAGTTCTTC.

This chain connects TRBV28 to TRBJ1-5, with TRBD1 matching 9 bases. Trimming cost V 4 bases and J 3 bases; bases outside gene matches: 4. This CDR3 is 15 amino acids long. Germline values: CDR1 MDHEN, CDR2 SYDVKM. The CDR3 loop is CASSSGQGNNQPQHF. CDR3 sequence (DNA): TGTGCCAGCAGTTCCGGACAGGGGAACAATCAGCCCCAGCATTTT.

The chain employs TRBV7-3 and TRBJ2-5; maybe TRBD2 (7 bases). The CDR3 spans 16 residues. V lost 5 bases and J 0 bases, leaving 16 bases between the germline ends. CDR1 and CDR2 from the germline V gene are SGHTA and FQGTGA. Written as DNA, the CDR3 is TGTGCCAGCAGCCCCATGGGGGGGGACAACCAAGAGACCCAGTACTTC. Protein product: CASSPMGGDNQETQYF.

The chain employs TRBV18 and TRBJ2-1; 9 bases are a match to TRBD2. This CDR3 contains 12 residues. CDR1 is KGHSH, CDR2 LQKENI, per germline. With 5 bases clipped from V and 15 bases from J, the junction kept 8 bases outside the gene matches. CDR3 loop: CASSSAGGAPFF. The CDR3 nucleotides read TGTGCCAGCTCATCGGCGGGGGGGGCCCCGTTCTTC.

The chain is built from TRBV5-6 and TRBJ1-3; D gene uncertain. Per the germline V gene, CDR1 is SGHDT and CDR2 is YYEEEE. This CDR3 contains 16 residues. V was cut by 0 bases and J by 5 bases, with 15 bases left in between. The CDR3, as DNA: TGTGCCAGCAGCTTGGGACCCGGGAATTTACGAAACACCATATATTTT. It encodes CASSLGPGNLRNTIYF.

The gene calls are TRBV6-5 and TRBJ2-3, with TRBD1 identical over 11 bases. CDR1 is MNHEY, CDR2 SVGAGI, per germline. Germline trimming cut 0 bases from V and 4 bases from J; bases unmatched to any gene: 3. The CDR3 covers 16 residues. DNA for the CDR3: TGTGCCAGCAGTTACTCCCGGGGACAGGGGGCAGATACGCAGTATTTT. Amino acid sequence: CASSYSRGQGADTQYF.

The rearrangement joins TRBV5-1 to TRBJ1-4, with 8 bases lining up with TRBD1. The V gene end was trimmed by 4 bases and the J gene end by 6 bases; junction bases not matched to a gene: 8. The CDR3 has 15 residues. Looked up from germline, CDR1 is SGHRS and CDR2 is YFSETQ. The CDR3 is CASSVTGTGHEKLFF. In DNA form, the CDR3 reads TGCGCCAGCAGCGTCACCGGGACAGGACATGAAAAACTGTTTTTT.

This clone turned up a few times. This chain connects TRBV5-1 to TRBJ2-1; 10 nucleotides match TRBD2. V shed 0 bases and J 4 bases; nucleotides not matched to a gene: 10. Germline CDR1 is SGHRS and CDR2 is YFSETQ. CDR3 size: 18 residues. This chain's CDR3 is CASSLVAGGLGTYNEQFF. For the CDR3, the DNA is TGCGCCAGCAGCTTGGTAGCGGGGGGCCTCGGTACATACAATGAGCAGTTCTTC. The full variable domain, rest sourced from reference TRBV5-1 and TRBJ2-1, is KAGVTQTPRYLIKTRGQQVTLSCSPISGHRSVSWYQQTPGQGLQFLFEYFSETQRNKGNFPGRFSGRQFSNSRSEMNVSTLELGDSALYLCASSLVAGGLGTYNEQFFGPGTRLTVL.

The J gene is TRBJ2-3, the V gene TRBV5-1; D may be TRBD1 (6 bases). Trimming left V 4 bases short and J 0 bases short, with 12 bases between. This CDR3 region has 15 residues. The germline CDR1 and CDR2 sequences are SGHRS and YFSETQ. CDR3 residues: CASSIGQTSTDTQYF. Written as DNA, the CDR3 is TGCGCCAGCAGCATCGGACAGACTAGCACAGATACGCAGTATTTT.